This T cell receptor (beta chain) was captured by sequencing in a study of T-cell memory formation after mild COVID-19. Across the study: Largely donor-specific sequence clusters came from a couple of donors.

5'RACE primed at constant segments yielded TCR alpha and TCR beta cDNA libraries bearing sample barcodes and UMIs. MiXCR, applied by TCRdb to the 5' RACE reads, yields one record per CDR3 protein. Seen here are approximately 210,000 distinct CDR3 sequences, around 25% observed once, and the top ten hold about an eighth. This clonotype was found a few times. Its matching antigen is unknown. Overall study results and limits: What remained unconfirmed was the SARS-CoV-2 specificity of second-wave clones peaking on day 37. Day 15 to 85 contracting clones showed balanced CD4/CD8; day 15 to 37 expanders favored CD4+.

Sequenced: PBMCs or a T cell subset sorted from them (not recorded which). The sequence was obtained from an adult woman who had mild COVID-19 (a few samples of this study predate the infection). Cell type and time point are not known.

Written as DNA, the CDR3 is TGTGCCAGCAGCTATAACTCACCCCCCGGGGAGCTGTTTTTT. It is translated as CASSYNSPPGELFF. The chain links TRBV7-6 to TRBJ2-2; D ambiguous. This CDR3 contains 14 residues. Trimming left V 4 bases short and J 6 bases short, with 12 bases between. The germline V gene encodes CDR1 SGHVS and CDR2 FNYEAQ.